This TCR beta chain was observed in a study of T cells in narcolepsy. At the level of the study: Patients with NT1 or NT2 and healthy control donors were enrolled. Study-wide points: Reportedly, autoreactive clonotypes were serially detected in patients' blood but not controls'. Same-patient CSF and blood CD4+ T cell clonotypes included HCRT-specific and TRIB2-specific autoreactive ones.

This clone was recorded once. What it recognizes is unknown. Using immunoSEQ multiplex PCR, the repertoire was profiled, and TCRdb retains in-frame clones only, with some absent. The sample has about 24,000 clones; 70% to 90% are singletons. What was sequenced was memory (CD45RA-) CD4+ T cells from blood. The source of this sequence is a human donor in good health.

Here the CDR3 reads CASSEAGSSGNTIYF. CDR3 nucleotide sequence: TGTGCCAGCAGTGAAGCAGGGAGCTCTGGAAACACCATATATTTT. This chain joins TRBV6-1 and TRBJ1-3; D gene uncertain. The CDR3 runs to 15 residues. In germline, CDR1 is MNHNS, CDR2 SASEGT. V was pared by 0 bases and J by 0 bases, with 6 bases between.